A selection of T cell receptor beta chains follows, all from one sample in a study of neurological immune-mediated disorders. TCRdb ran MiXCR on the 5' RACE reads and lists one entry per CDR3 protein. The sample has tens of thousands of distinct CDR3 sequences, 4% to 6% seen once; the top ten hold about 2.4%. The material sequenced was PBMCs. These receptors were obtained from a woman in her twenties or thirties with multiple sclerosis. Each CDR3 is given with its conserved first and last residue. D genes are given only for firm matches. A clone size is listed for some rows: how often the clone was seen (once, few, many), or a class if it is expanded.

CDR3aa: CSVTGVGQRGYGYTF
CDR3nt: TGCAGCGTAACCGGTGTGGGGCAGCGCGGCTATGGCTACACCTTC
abundance: many
j_gene: TRBJ1-2
v_gene: TRBV29-1
len: 15
d_gene: .

CDR3aa: CASSLEGSPRGAGNTIYF
CDR3nt: TGCGCCAGCAGCTTGGAGGGCAGCCCGCGCGGTGCGGGAAACACCATATATTTT
abundance: many
j_gene: TRBJ1-3
v_gene: TRBV5-1
len: 18
d_gene: .

CDR3aa: CASSLGTSGGPGGDTQYF
CDR3nt: TGCGCCAGCAGCTTAGGGACTAGCGGGGGCCCAGGAGGAGATACGCAGTATTTT
abundance: many
j_gene: TRBJ2-3
v_gene: TRBV5-1
len: 18
d_gene: TRBD2

CDR3aa: CASSPGQGSDTQYF
CDR3nt: TGTGCCAGCAGTCCGGGACAGGGCTCGGATACGCAGTATTTT
abundance: many
j_gene: TRBJ2-3
v_gene: TRBV12-3/TRBV12-4
len: 14
d_gene: TRBD1

CDR3aa: CASKDSGANVLTF
CDR3nt: TGTGCCAGCAAAGACTCTGGGGCCAACGTCCTGACTTTC
abundance: few
j_gene: TRBJ2-6
v_gene: TRBV27
len: 13
d_gene: .

CDR3aa: CASSSTRSSEQYF
CDR3nt: TGTGCCAGCAGCTCGACTAGATCTTCCGAACAGTACTTC
abundance: many
j_gene: TRBJ2-7
v_gene: TRBV11-1
len: 13
d_gene: .

CDR3aa: CAIRGQGNTGELFF
CDR3nt: TGTGCCATCAGAGGACAGGGGAACACCGGGGAGCTGTTTTTT
abundance: many
j_gene: TRBJ2-2
v_gene: TRBV10-3
len: 14
d_gene: TRBD1

CDR3aa: CASSQGLVEYEQYF
CDR3nt: TGCGCCAGCAGCCAAGGTTTAGTCGAGTACGAGCAGTACTTC
abundance: many
j_gene: TRBJ2-7
v_gene: TRBV4-1
len: 14
d_gene: .

CDR3aa: CATSDPGLPYGYTF
CDR3nt: TGTGCCACCAGTGACCCTGGACTCCCTTATGGCTACACCTTC
abundance: .
j_gene: TRBJ1-2
v_gene: TRBV24-1
len: 14
d_gene: .

CDR3aa: CASSITGQRAGNTIYF
CDR3nt: TGTGCCAGCAGTATAACAGGGCAGCGAGCGGGAAACACCATATATTTT
abundance: .
j_gene: TRBJ1-3
v_gene: TRBV12-3/TRBV12-4
len: 16
d_gene: .

CDR3aa: CASSFQRDSPLSTDTQYF
CDR3nt: TGTGCCAGCAGCTTCCAGCGGGACAGTCCCCTTAGCACAGATACGCAGTATTTT
abundance: many
j_gene: TRBJ2-3
v_gene: TRBV7-8
len: 18
d_gene: .

CDR3aa: CASSLASTGSTDTQYF
CDR3nt: TGCGCCAGCAGCTTGGCGTCTACGGGGAGCACAGATACGCAGTATTTT
abundance: .
j_gene: TRBJ2-3
v_gene: TRBV5-1
len: 16
d_gene: .

CDR3aa: CSARILLSTNIQYF
CDR3nt: TGCAGTGCTAGAATCCTTTTATCCACAAACATTCAGTACTTC
abundance: .
j_gene: TRBJ2-4
v_gene: TRBV20-1
len: 14
d_gene: .

CDR3aa: CASRSGQGGNQPQHF
CDR3nt: TGTGCCAGCAGATCGGGACAGGGAGGAAATCAGCCCCAGCATTTT
abundance: many
j_gene: TRBJ1-5
v_gene: TRBV6-2/TRBV6-3
len: 15
d_gene: TRBD1

CDR3aa: CASSLGIRQGSEQYF
CDR3nt: TGTGCCAGCAGCTTGGGTATCAGACAGGGGTCCGAGCAGTACTTC
abundance: .
j_gene: TRBJ2-7
v_gene: TRBV5-4
len: 15
d_gene: TRBD1